The T cell receptor beta chain under discussion was sequenced for a study of blood T cell repertoires in COVID-19. Profiling relied on immunoSEQ multiplex PCR, and the TCRdb table lists in-frame clones only, not all of them. The sample has about 260,000 clones, around 87% seen once. V trimming: 4 bases; J trimming: 0 bases; junction bases outside the gene matches: 9. Germline CDR1 MDHEN, CDR2 SYDVKM. This CDR3 is 16 amino acids long. The sequence derives from a woman between 50 and 59 years old with acute or convalescent COVID-19. The sequencing sample was made of peripheral blood. This chain links TRBV28 with TRBJ2-7, with 7 bases identical to TRBD1. CDR3 sequence reads: CASSSYWTGNSYEQYF. CDR3 coding DNA: TGTGCCAGCAGTTCTTACTGGACAGGCAACTCCTACGAGCAGTACTTC.